This T cell receptor (beta chain) emerged from a study of T cell responses to AZD1222 COVID-19 vaccine. Findings of the study overall: Clonal diversity was possibly underestimated, and white British individuals and females predominated among donors. Seropositive AZD1222 recipients at baseline numbered only five or six. Once two AZD1222 doses were given, Spike-specific TCR breadth and depth went up.

Comments on this clone: What it binds is unknown.

The method was immunoSEQ multiplex PCR; TCRdb's version includes in-frame clones alone and lacks a portion of them. The sample consists of more than 120,000 clones, just over 90% of them appearing once. The sample in question was peripheral blood, obtained on day 0 of AZD1222 vaccination. The sequence was collected from an adult in good health.

The CDR3 sequence: CASSATSSYEQYF. The CDR3 nucleotides are TGTGCCAGTAGTGCGACTAGCAGCTACGAGCAGTACTTC. This chain links TRBV19 with TRBJ2-7; 7 nucleotides line up with TRBD2. Germline lookup yields CDR1 LNHDA and CDR2 SQIVND (reference sequence). Trimming cost V 5 bases and J 3 bases; bases outside gene matches: 4. The CDR3 is 13 residues long.